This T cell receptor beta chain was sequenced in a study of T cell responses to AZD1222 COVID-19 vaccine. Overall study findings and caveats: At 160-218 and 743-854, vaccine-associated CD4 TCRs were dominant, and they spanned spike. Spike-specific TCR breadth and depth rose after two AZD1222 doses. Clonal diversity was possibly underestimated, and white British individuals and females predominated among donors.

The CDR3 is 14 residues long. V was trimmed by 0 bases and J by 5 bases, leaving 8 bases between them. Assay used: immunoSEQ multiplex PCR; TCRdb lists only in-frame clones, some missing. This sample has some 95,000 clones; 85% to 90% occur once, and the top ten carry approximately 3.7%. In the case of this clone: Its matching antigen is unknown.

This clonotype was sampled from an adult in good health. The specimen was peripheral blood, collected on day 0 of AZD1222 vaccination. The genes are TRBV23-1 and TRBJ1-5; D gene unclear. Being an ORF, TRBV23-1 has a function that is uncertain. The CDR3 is CASSQSSGHQPQHF. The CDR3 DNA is TGCGCCAGCAGTCAATCTTCTGGGCATCAGCCCCAGCATTTT.